The 8 T cell receptor beta chains below come from one sample, sequenced in a study of CD8+ T cells in alopecia areata (dated by TCRdb to the late 2010s). Library method: the immunoSEQ multiplex PCR assay. RNA was extracted from all samples and reverse transcribed into cDNA, which served as template for TCR sequencing. The source is immuneACCESS, and TCRdb retained only in-frame sequences with V and J called. Part of the clones is not carried over; for the studies checked, unresolved V genes explain less than half of this, and the remainder is unexplained. A total of about 210,000 clones appear in this sample, 50% to 75% of them only once. 4% to 4.5% of the sample lies in the top ten. What this sample's time point label stands for: around 4 weeks on oral tofacitinib. This sample's treatment or condition label indicates: oral pan-JAK inhibitor, 5-10 mg twice daily. This material consisted of CD4+ T cells sorted from blood, taken at week 4, from a patient treated with tofacitinib. The receptors were sampled from a human donor with alopecia areata.

This clone was found once. The CDR3 nucleotides read TGTGCCTGGGCCGGAGATCGTGGAAACACCATATATTTT. Protein: CAWAGDRGNTIYF. This chain joins TRBV30 and TRBJ1-3; D not certain. Germline V lookup: CDR1 GTSNPN, CDR2 SVGIG (reference sequence). There are 13 residues in the CDR3. The V end lost 5 bases, the J end lost 3 bases, and 11 bases lay between the germline ends. The full variable domain, in which reference TRBV30 and TRBJ1-3 provide the parts outside the CDR3, is SQTIHQWPATLVQPVGSPLSLECTVEGTSNPNLYWYRQAAGRGLQLLFYSVGIGQISSEVPQNLSASRPQDRQFILSSKKLLLSDSGFYLCAWAGDRGNTIYFGEGSWLTVV.

This chain joins TRBV4-3 and TRBJ2-1, with D tentatively TRBD2 (7 bases). Per germline, CDR1 LGHNA and CDR2 YSLEER. The V end lost 1 base, the J end lost 9 bases, and 13 bases lay between the germline ends. There are 14 residues in the CDR3. The CDR3 DNA sequence: TGCGCCAGCAGCCAAGGGGGGGGGCATTTTGAGCAGTTCTTC. It translates to CASSQGGGHFEQFF.

The rearrangement links TRBV7-9 to TRBJ2-5; no clear D gene. Germline V CDR1 and CDR2: SEHNR, FQNEAQ (reference sequence). The CDR3 spans 11 residues. The V and J ends lost 6 bases and 2 bases respectively, with 4 bases between them. CDR3 DNA: TGTGCCAGCAGACCGCAAGAGACCCAGTACTTC. This gives the protein CASRPQETQYF.

This chain uses TRBV2 with TRBJ1-2, with 7 bases lining up with TRBD1. Germline V gene sequence: CDR1 SNHLY, CDR2 FYNNEI. The ends lost 10 bases at V and 4 bases at J; junction bases unmatched: 9. The CDR3 has 13 amino acids. This CDR3 is CATNRGRSYGYTF. The CDR3 bases are TGTGCCACCAACAGGGGCCGAAGCTATGGCTACACCTTC.

The chain uses TRBV5-6 and TRBJ2-2, with D perhaps matching TRBD2 (5 bases). The germline V gene encodes CDR1 SGHDT and CDR2 YYEEEE. This CDR3 spans 13 amino acids. V was pared by 3 bases and J by 5 bases, with 8 bases between. The DNA for the CDR3 is TGTGCCAGCAGCTGGACGGGGACCGGGGAGCTGTTTTTT. Its translation is CASSWTGTGELFF.

This clone has a single count. The V gene is TRBV5-6, the J gene TRBJ2-3; D is unclear. Germline V gene data show CDR1 as SGHDT and CDR2 as YYEEEE. V was pared by 6 bases and J by 0 bases, with 17 bases between. There are 16 residues in the CDR3. The CDR3 DNA sequence: TGTGCCAGCACCATGCGCGTTATTAGTAGCACAGATACGCAGTATTTT. It specifies CASTMRVISSTDTQYF.

This clone was counted many times. V gene TRBV11-2 combines with J gene TRBJ2-3; tentatively, D is TRBD1 or TRBD2 (5 bases each). The CDR3 sequence is 14 residues long. CDR1 and CDR2 (germline): SGHAT, FQNNGV. Trimming removed 1 base at V and 8 bases at J, with 13 bases between. CDR3 loop: CASSLGVRGLTQYF. DNA of the CDR3: TGTGCCAGCAGCTTAGGGGTGAGGGGTCTTACGCAGTATTTT.

This clone was seen only once. The chain has TRBV29-1 and TRBJ2-1; no reliable D call. The germline V and J ends were trimmed by 2 bases and 7 bases, with 21 bases remaining between them. CDR1 and CDR2 from the germline V gene are SQVTM and ANQGSEA. The CDR3 contains 16 residues. The CDR3 protein is CSVEPETPRTVNEQFF. CDR3 DNA sequence: TGCAGCGTTGAACCGGAAACCCCTCGGACCGTGAATGAGCAGTTCTTC.